This T cell receptor (beta chain) is from a study of vaccination effects on CD4 cells after COVID-19. This clone has a handful of counts. Its cognate antigen is unknown. Generated by immunoSEQ multiplex PCR, the TCRdb table keeps only in-frame clones and is missing some. The sample yields tens of thousands of clones, around 76% seen once. The V gene end was trimmed by 8 bases and the J gene end by 4 bases; junction bases not matched to a gene: 11. The CDR3 loop spans 15 amino acids. Germline CDR1 reads KGHSH; CDR2 reads LQKENI. Peptide-pool stimulation followed by sequencing identified expanded antigen-specific CD4+ clonotypes in the ViraFEST assay. After around nine days in culture, the CD4+ T cells were isolated. The infection with SARS-CoV-2 (confirmed by PCR) occurred in this person between March and December 2020. On both days 3 and 7, half of the culture medium was replaced with IL-2 medium.

This chain links TRBV18 with TRBJ1-3; TRBD1 aligns across 7 bases. This sequence was found in a human donor who had a prior SARS-CoV-2 infection. The sample was CD4+ T cells from PBMCs cultured with HIV peptides, taken before COVID-19 vaccination. Specified subset: HIV-1 Nef peptide pool negative control/reference culture. The chain's CDR3 is CASIQGFWTGNTIYF. DNA for the CDR3: TGTGCCAGCATACAGGGGTTCTGGACCGGAAACACCATATATTTT. Full variable domain (missing parts from reference TRBV18 and TRBJ1-3): NAGVMQNPRHLVRRRGQEARLRCSPMKGHSHVYWYRQLPEEGLKFMVYLQKENIIDESGMPKERFSAEFPKEGPSILRIQQVVRGDSAAYFCASIQGFWTGNTIYFGEGSWLTVV.